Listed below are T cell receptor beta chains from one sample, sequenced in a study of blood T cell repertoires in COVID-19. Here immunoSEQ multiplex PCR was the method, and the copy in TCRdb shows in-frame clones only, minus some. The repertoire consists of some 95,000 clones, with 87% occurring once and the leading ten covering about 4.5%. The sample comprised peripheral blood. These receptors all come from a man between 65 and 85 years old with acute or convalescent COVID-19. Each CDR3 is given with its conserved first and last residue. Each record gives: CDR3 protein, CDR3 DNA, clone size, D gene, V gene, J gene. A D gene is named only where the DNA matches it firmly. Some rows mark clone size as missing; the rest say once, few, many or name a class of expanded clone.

CASRGGTVNTEAFF	TGTGCCAGCAGAGGTGGGACAGTTAACACTGAAGCTTTCTTT	-	TRBD1	TRBV6-5	TRBJ1-1
CASSPGQATNEKLFF	TGTGCCAGCAGCCCGGGACAGGCAACTAATGAAAAACTGTTTTTT	-	TRBD1	TRBV5-6	TRBJ1-4
CASSPNMSNQPQHF	TGTGCCAGCAGTCCGAACATGAGCAATCAGCCCCAGCATTTT	-	-	TRBV28	TRBJ1-5
CASSIDPTGTIYEQYF	TGTGCCAGTAGTATAGACCCAACCGGGACAATATACGAGCAGTACTTC	-	-	TRBV19	TRBJ2-7
CASSPGSSTDTQYF	TGTGCCAGCTCACCCGGGTCTAGCACAGATACGCAGTATTTT	-	-	TRBV18	TRBJ2-3
CASSVRDRGRGGELFF	TGTGCCAGCAGCGTCCGGGACAGGGGGCGAGGCGGGGAGCTGTTTTTT	-	TRBD1	TRBV9	TRBJ2-2
CASSLDSFTEAFF	TGTGCCAGCAGCTTAGATTCTTTCACTGAAGCTTTCTTT	-	-	TRBV7-2	TRBJ1-1
CASSQLGTGDSPLHF	TGTGCCAGCAGCCAGCTAGGGACAGGGGATTCACCCCTCCACTTT	-	TRBD1	TRBV5-5	TRBJ1-6
CASSLAQKNTGELFF	TGTGCCAGCAGCTTGGCCCAGAAGAACACCGGGGAGCTGTTTTTT	-	-	TRBV5-5	TRBJ2-2
CASSEIKGGNVGEKLFF	TGTGCCAGCAGTGAGATTAAGGGAGGGAACGTTGGTGAAAAACTGTTTTTT	-	-	TRBV25-1	TRBJ1-4
CASSLRQGSGNTIYF	TGTGCCAGCAGCTTAAGACAGGGTTCTGGAAACACCATATATTTT	few	TRBD1	TRBV5-8	TRBJ1-3
CSALPPGEAFF	TGCAGTGCCCTCCCCCCGGGTGAAGCTTTCTTT	-	-	TRBV20-1	TRBJ1-1
CSASQDRGVLDTEAFF	TGCAGCGCTTCCCAGGACAGGGGGGTTCTGGACACTGAAGCTTTCTTT	-	TRBD1	TRBV29-1	TRBJ1-1
CASSLLRGASSDTQYF	TGCGCCAGCAGCTTGCTGCGGGGGGCCTCGTCAGATACGCAGTATTTT	-	TRBD2	TRBV5-1	TRBJ2-3
CASSLVLAVSFYNSPLHF	TGTGCCAGCAGCTTAGTCTTGGCGGTGAGTTTCTATAATTCACCCCTCCACTTT	-	-	TRBV7-6	TRBJ1-6
CASSYSLAGGQETQYF	TGTGCCAGCAGTTACTCACTAGCGGGGGGCCAAGAGACCCAGTACTTC	-	TRBD2	TRBV6-5	TRBJ2-5
CASSLSLNTGELFF	TGTGCCAGCAGCTTATCCCTGAACACCGGGGAGCTGTTTTTT	once	-	TRBV7-9	TRBJ2-2
CASSLRGGYEQYF	TGTGCCAGCAGTTTAAGGGGCGGCTACGAGCAGTACTTC	once	-	TRBV12-3/TRBV12-4	TRBJ2-7
CASRQKLNEKLFF	TGTGCCAGCAGACAGAAACTCAATGAAAAACTGTTTTTT	-	-	TRBV6-6	TRBJ1-4
CASSFVGAGANVLTF	TGTGCCAGCAGCTTTGTAGGGGCCGGGGCCAACGTCCTGACTTTC	-	-	TRBV5-8	TRBJ2-6
CASSPLGAGQGAYEQYF	TGTGCCAGCAGTCCTTTGGGGGCGGGACAGGGGGCTTACGAGCAGTACTTC	-	TRBD1	TRBV28	TRBJ2-7
CASSLEGAGYEQYF	TGCGCCAGCAGCTTGGAGGGGGCAGGCTACGAGCAGTACTTC	-	TRBD1	TRBV5-1	TRBJ2-7
CASSETRGGNEKLFF	TGTGCCAGCAGTGAAACGCGAGGGGGAAATGAAAAACTGTTTTTT	-	-	TRBV2	TRBJ1-4
CASSRGHDNQPQHF	TGCGCCAGCAGCCGAGGACATGACAATCAGCCCCAGCATTTT	few	-	TRBV4-1	TRBJ1-5
CASSRQGRETQYF	TGTGCCAGCTCAAGACAGGGCCGGGAGACCCAGTACTTC	-	TRBD1	TRBV18	TRBJ2-5
CASSLNRDTPWPQHF	TGTGCCAGCTCACTAAACCGGGACACCCCATGGCCCCAGCATTTT	-	-	TRBV18	TRBJ1-5
CASGSGTDYQKEAFF	TGTGCTAGTGGTTCTGGGACAGATTATCAGAAGGAAGCTTTCTTT	-	TRBD1	TRBV12-5	TRBJ1-1
CASKAGTATGELFF	TGTGCCAGCAAGGCCGGGACTGCCACCGGGGAGCTGTTTTTT	-	-	TRBV2	TRBJ2-2
CSVYTTGTASYEQYF	TGCAGCGTTTATACCACCGGGACAGCCTCCTACGAGCAGTACTTC	-	TRBD1	TRBV29-1	TRBJ2-7
CASSQGHSGDSNQPQHF	TGTGCCAGCAGCCAAGGTCATTCGGGGGATAGCAATCAGCCCCAGCATTTT	-	-	TRBV3-1/TRBV3-2	TRBJ1-5
CASSPKWTDQYNEQFF	TGTGCCAGCAGCCCGAAATGGACAGATCAATACAATGAGCAGTTCTTC	-	-	TRBV7-9	TRBJ2-1
CASSGDRRVGETQYF	TGTGCCAGCAGCGGGGACAGGAGAGTGGGTGAGACCCAGTACTTC	-	TRBD1	TRBV11-2	TRBJ2-5
CASSLAGQGASLF	TGCGCCAGCAGCTTGGCGGGACAGGGGGCTTCTCTCTTC	few	TRBD1	TRBV5-1	TRBJ2-7
CASSQEGRTNTGELFF	TGTGCCAGCAGCCAAGAGGGCCGCACGAACACCGGGGAGCTGTTTTTT	-	-	TRBV3-1/TRBV3-2	TRBJ2-2
CASSSTGSGSPLHF	TGTGCCAGCAGTTCCACAGGGTCGGGATCACCCCTCCACTTT	-	-	TRBV2	TRBJ1-6
CASSVAGGGNSPLHF	TGTGCCAGCAGCGTAGCGGGGGGAGGAAATTCACCCCTCCACTTT	-	-	TRBV9	TRBJ1-6
CASRRLAASYNEQFF	TGTGCCAGCAGGAGACTAGCGGCGAGCTACAATGAGCAGTTCTTC	-	TRBD2	TRBV6-6	TRBJ2-1
CASRVITGTPRGDTGELFF	TGTGCCAGCAGGGTAATTACAGGGACGCCCCGAGGAGACACCGGGGAGCTGTTTTTT	-	-	TRBV5-5	TRBJ2-2
CASSYSNGWTEAFF	TGTGCCAGCAGTTACTCGAACGGGTGGACTGAAGCTTTCTTT	-	-	TRBV6-5	TRBJ1-1
CASSQTRTGSGSPLHF	TGTGCCAGCAGCCAAACAAGGACAGGGTCGGGGTCACCCCTCCACTTT	-	TRBD1	TRBV3-1/TRBV3-2	TRBJ1-6
CASSYGQGYTF	TGTGCCAGCAGTTACGGACAGGGCTACACCTTC	few	-	TRBV6-5	TRBJ1-2
CASSLEHEQFF	TGTGCCAGCAGCTTGGAGCATGAGCAGTTCTTC	-	-	TRBV5-6	TRBJ2-1
CASSEWSGQHFF	TGTGCCAGCAGTGAATGGTCGGGACAGCATTTTTTT	-	TRBD1	TRBV6-1	TRBJ1-4
CSVGDTGSETQYF	TGCAGCGTTGGAGATACAGGGTCGGAGACCCAGTACTTC	-	-	TRBV29-1	TRBJ2-5
CASSQDRGRNEKLFF	TGTGCCAGCAGCCAGGACAGGGGACGAAATGAAAAACTGTTTTTT	-	TRBD1	TRBV7-2	TRBJ1-4
CASSPPHLQETQYF	TGTGCCAGCTCACCACCGCACTTACAAGAGACCCAGTACTTC	-	-	TRBV18	TRBJ2-5
CASSYSTGGAPLHF	TGTGCCAGCAGTTACTCGACAGGGGGTGCACCCCTCCACTTT	-	TRBD1	TRBV6-5	TRBJ1-6
CASSSGQPYNEQFF	TGTGCCAGCAGCTCTGGACAGCCATACAATGAGCAGTTCTTC	-	-	TRBV5-5	TRBJ2-1
CASSQRTGFGNSPLHF	TGTGCCAGCAGCCAAAGGACAGGGTTCGGTAATTCACCCCTCCACTTT	few	TRBD1	TRBV3-1/TRBV3-2	TRBJ1-6
CASSQGLMDTQYF	TGTGCCAGCAGCCAAGGACTGATGGATACGCAGTATTTT	-	-	TRBV7-8	TRBJ2-3
CASSSTGFNTEAFF	TGTGCCAGCAGTTCGACAGGGTTCAACACTGAAGCTTTCTTT	-	TRBD1	TRBV28	TRBJ1-1
CAWSPRTANNEKLFF	TGTGCCTGGAGTCCCAGGACAGCAAATAATGAAAAACTGTTTTTT	-	-	TRBV30	TRBJ1-4
CASSPSGGFEKLFF	TGTGCCAGCAGCCCATCGGGAGGGTTTGAAAAACTGTTTTTT	few	-	TRBV3-1/TRBV3-2	TRBJ1-4
CASSQDPAGGREQYF	TGTGCCAGCAGCCAAGATCCTGCGGGGGGCCGCGAGCAGTACTTC	-	TRBD2	TRBV14	TRBJ2-7
CASSSTSGGADTQYF	TGCGCCAGCAGCTCGACTAGCGGGGGGGCAGATACGCAGTATTTT	-	TRBD2	TRBV4-1	TRBJ2-3
CASSYGQDQETQYF	TGCGCCAGCAGCTATGGACAGGACCAAGAGACCCAGTACTTC	-	TRBD1	TRBV5-1	TRBJ2-5
CASSFWQNPLSYNEQFF	TGTGCCAGCAGCTTTTGGCAGAACCCTCTTTCCTACAATGAGCAGTTCTTC	-	-	TRBV7-3	TRBJ2-1
CASSHPDSSYNEQFF	TGCGCCAGCAGCCACCCCGACAGCTCCTACAATGAGCAGTTCTTC	-	-	TRBV5-1	TRBJ2-1
CASKQGHRNQPQHF	TGTGCCAGCAAACAGGGACACCGCAATCAGCCCCAGCATTTT	-	-	TRBV2	TRBJ1-5
CASKGTGDSLEQYF	TGTGCCAGTAAAGGGACAGGGGACTCCTTGGAGCAGTACTTC	once	TRBD1	TRBV19	TRBJ2-7